The 6 T cell receptor beta chains presented below share a single source sample, sequenced in a study of blood T cell repertoires in COVID-19. Sequenced by immunoSEQ multiplex PCR; TCRdb stores in-frame clones only, minus some. The sample lists about 86,000 clones; approximately 87% were seen once. The sequenced sample was peripheral blood. All receptors derive from a human donor in a cohort sampled during active COVID-19.

The gene calls are TRBV5-6 and TRBJ1-5, with 7 nucleotides matching TRBD1. Germline CDR1 SGHDT, CDR2 YYEEEE. The CDR3 length is 15 residues. V was pared by 3 bases and J by 2 bases, with 5 bases of the junction left unmatched. CDR3 nucleotides: TGTGCCAGCAGCTCCGGGACAGTGGGCAATCAGCCCCAGCATTTT. This encodes CASSSGTVGNQPQHF.

This chain uses TRBV27 with TRBJ2-1, with 9 bases identical to TRBD2. This CDR3 contains 17 residues. V trimming: 6 bases; J trimming: 4 bases; junction bases outside the gene matches: 13. Germline-derived CDR1 and CDR2 are MNHEY and SMNVEV (reference sequence). CDR3 nucleotides: TGTGCCAGCAGCTCCCCCCTGACTAGCGGACATTACAATGAGCAGTTCTTC. Protein: CASSSPLTSGHYNEQFF.

V is TRBV28 and J is TRBJ1-1; 8 nucleotides line up with TRBD1. The germline V gene encodes CDR1 MDHEN and CDR2 SYDVKM. The CDR3 consists of 13 residues. V lost 6 bases, J lost 4 bases, and 4 bases stayed unmatched. CDR3 sequence (DNA): TGTGCCAGCAGGGTTACAGGGGGCACTGAAGCTTTCTTT. Protein: CASRVTGGTEAFF.

The sample holds a few counts of this clone. CDR3 in DNA: TGTGCCAGTAGTGCCCAGGGTCCGGGACTAGCGGGAGAAACTTTGCAGTACTTC. Translation: CASSAQGPGLAGETLQYF. V is TRBV19 and J is TRBJ2-7; 14 bases are shared with TRBD2. The CDR3 extends over 18 amino acids. J gave up 9 bases and V 5 bases, and 18 bases lay outside the gene matches. Germline assignment: CDR1 LNHDA and CDR2 SQIVND (reference sequence).

This chain links TRBV5-1 with TRBJ1-1; possible D gene TRBD1, 5 bases. This CDR3 is built from 14 residues. The germline V and J ends were trimmed by 0 bases and 6 bases, with 12 bases remaining between them. CDR1 and CDR2 from the germline V gene are SGHRS and YFSETQ. CDR3 nucleotide sequence: TGCGCCAGCAGCTTGGTTCAGGGCCCCGCTGAAGCTTTCTTT. Translating gives CASSLVQGPAEAFF.

This chain connects TRBV14 to TRBJ2-1, with 11 bases that match TRBD2. The germline V gene has CDR1 SGHDN and CDR2 FVKESK. The length of the CDR3 is 17 residues. J was trimmed by 0 bases and V by 4 bases; bases with no gene match: 5. The CDR3 nucleotides are TGTGCCAGCAGCCGAGTGACTAGCGGGGTCTCCTACAATGAGCAGTTCTTC. Protein product: CASSRVTSGVSYNEQFF.